These T cell receptor beta chains were read from a single sample in a study of blood T cell repertoires in COVID-19. Produced via immunoSEQ multiplex PCR; TCRdb's table is partial and in-frame only. Here the sample spans around 380,000 clones, roughly four fifths being singletons. The source material was peripheral blood. All receptors come from a human donor with acute or convalescent COVID-19. The donor label of this sample is uncertain. Each CDR3 is given with its conserved first and last residue. The order of the fields is D gene, clone size, V gene, J gene, CDR3 protein, CDR3 DNA. D genes are given only for firm matches. Clone size is given for some rows only: seen once, a few or many times, or a class if the clone is expanded.

D: .
size: .
V: TRBV4-1
J: TRBJ2-5
CDR3: CASSQEGQGETQYF
DNA: TGCGCCAGCAGCCAAGAAGGTCAGGGGGAGACCCAGTACTTC

D: TRBD1
size: .
V: TRBV7-2
J: TRBJ1-2
CDR3: CASSLGGTGTTNYGYTF
DNA: TGTGCCAGCAGCTTAGGTGGGACAGGGACAACTAACTATGGCTACACCTTC

D: TRBD1
size: once
V: TRBV25-1
J: TRBJ1-6
CDR3: CASRINRGKDNSPLHF
DNA: TGTGCCAGCAGAATAAACAGGGGGAAGGATAATTCACCCCTCCACTTT

D: .
size: .
V: TRBV18
J: TRBJ2-7
CDR3: CASSPGPSYEQYF
DNA: TGTGCCAGCTCACCGGGCCCCTCCTACGAGCAGTACTTC

D: TRBD2
size: .
V: TRBV30
J: TRBJ2-1
CDR3: CAWNWGGYNEQFF
DNA: TGTGCCTGGAATTGGGGGGGCTACAATGAGCAGTTCTTC

D: .
size: .
V: TRBV5-1
J: TRBJ2-3
CDR3: CASSSQRTTDTQYF
DNA: TGCGCCAGCAGCTCCCAACGGACTACAGATACGCAGTATTTT

D: .
size: .
V: TRBV7-2
J: TRBJ2-7
CDR3: CASSFDFYEQYF
DNA: TGTGCCAGCAGCTTTGACTTCTACGAGCAGTACTTC

D: TRBD1
size: .
V: TRBV28
J: TRBJ1-2
CDR3: CASSARGRANYGYTF
DNA: TGTGCCAGCAGTGCCAGGGGGCGAGCTAACTATGGCTACACCTTC

D: TRBD2
size: .
V: TRBV28
J: TRBJ2-7
CDR3: CASSLGGGWYEQYF
DNA: TGTGCCAGCAGTTTAGGGGGGGGATGGTACGAGCAGTACTTC

D: .
size: few
V: TRBV7-9
J: TRBJ1-4
CDR3: CASSFSGTMHEKLFF
DNA: TGTGCCAGCAGCTTCTCCGGGACAATGCATGAAAAACTGTTTTTT

D: .
size: few
V: TRBV14
J: TRBJ2-1
CDR3: CASSQDITGLAVQFF
DNA: TGTGCCAGCAGCCAAGATATCACAGGGTTGGCGGTGCAGTTCTTC

D: TRBD2
size: .
V: TRBV10-3
J: TRBJ2-3
CDR3: CAISEPSGRTDTQYF
DNA: TGTGCCATCAGTGAGCCTAGCGGGAGGACAGATACGCAGTATTTT

D: .
size: few
V: TRBV7-2
J: TRBJ1-1
CDR3: CASSPDFQGEAFF
DNA: TGTGCCAGCAGCCCAGATTTTCAGGGGGAAGCTTTCTTT

D: TRBD1
size: .
V: TRBV5-6
J: TRBJ2-3
CDR3: CASSGQGRDTQYF
DNA: TGTGCCAGCAGCGGACAGGGGAGGGATACGCAGTATTTT

D: TRBD1
size: once
V: TRBV6-5
J: TRBJ2-1
CDR3: CASNPPGTGINEQFF
DNA: TGTGCCAGCAATCCACCCGGGACAGGGATCAATGAGCAGTTCTTC

D: .
size: .
V: TRBV27
J: TRBJ1-2
CDR3: CASRIPRGNTYRYTF
DNA: TGTGCCAGTAGGATTCCTAGGGGGAATACCTATCGCTACACCTTC

D: TRBD2
size: once
V: TRBV18
J: TRBJ2-1
CDR3: CASSPLAGFQGEQFF
DNA: TGTGCCAGCTCACCACTAGCGGGCTTTCAGGGTGAGCAGTTCTTC

D: .
size: .
V: TRBV12-5
J: TRBJ2-1
CDR3: CASGFLQEQFF
DNA: TGTGCTAGTGGTTTTTTACAGGAGCAGTTCTTC

D: TRBD1
size: .
V: TRBV18
J: TRBJ2-6
CDR3: CASSHGQGRSSSGANVLTF
DNA: TGTGCCAGCTCACACGGACAGGGGCGCTCCAGCTCTGGGGCCAACGTCCTGACTTTC

D: TRBD1
size: .
V: TRBV7-8
J: TRBJ1-2
CDR3: CASSLDRVGYTF
DNA: TGTGCCAGCAGCTTGGACAGGGTTGGCTACACCTTC

D: .
size: .
V: TRBV5-4
J: TRBJ1-1
CDR3: CASRGTGEEAFF
DNA: TGTGCCAGCCGGGGGACGGGAGAAGAAGCTTTCTTT

D: .
size: .
V: TRBV27
J: TRBJ2-1
CDR3: CASSSMRVIDEQFF
DNA: TGTGCCAGCAGTTCTATGAGGGTTATCGATGAGCAGTTCTTC

D: .
size: .
V: TRBV5-6
J: TRBJ2-3
CDR3: CASSFGHSTDTQYF
DNA: TGTGCCAGCAGCTTTGGCCATAGCACAGATACGCAGTATTTT

D: .
size: .
V: TRBV28
J: TRBJ2-7
CDR3: CASSLYRAPYEQYF
DNA: TGTGCCAGCAGTTTATACAGGGCCCCCTACGAGCAGTACTTC

D: .
size: once
V: TRBV2
J: TRBJ2-5
CDR3: CASNLHGTPSETQYF
DNA: TGTGCCAGCAATTTGCATGGGACACCGTCGGAGACCCAGTACTTC

D: TRBD1
size: few
V: TRBV2
J: TRBJ2-5
CDR3: CASSGSGGTQYF
DNA: TGTGCCAGCAGTGGTTCAGGGGGGACCCAGTACTTC

D: .
size: once
V: TRBV2
J: TRBJ2-7
CDR3: CASSVEQLSYEQYF
DNA: TGTGCCAGCAGTGTGGAACAGCTTTCCTACGAGCAGTACTTC

D: .
size: .
V: TRBV4-1
J: TRBJ2-1
CDR3: CASSQATVVGWAGEQFF
DNA: TGCGCCAGCAGCCAAGCTACCGTCGTCGGTTGGGCGGGTGAGCAGTTCTTC

D: TRBD1
size: .
V: TRBV5-8
J: TRBJ1-3
CDR3: CASSSRGSGNTIYF
DNA: TGTGCCAGCAGCTCCAGGGGGTCTGGAAACACCATATATTTT

D: TRBD1
size: .
V: TRBV9
J: TRBJ1-2
CDR3: CASSTNSGTVYGYTF
DNA: TGTGCCAGCAGCACAAACTCCGGGACAGTCTATGGCTACACCTTC

D: .
size: few
V: TRBV23-1
J: TRBJ1-4
CDR3: CASSPPPGGTRSTNEKLFF
DNA: TGCGCCAGCAGTCCTCCCCCGGGGGGGACAAGGTCAACTAATGAAAAACTGTTTTTT

D: TRBD1
size: .
V: TRBV3-1/TRBV3-2
J: TRBJ2-5
CDR3: CASSRLTGVGETQYF
DNA: TGTGCCAGCAGCCGTTTGACAGGGGTGGGGGAGACCCAGTACTTC

D: .
size: .
V: TRBV5-1
J: TRBJ2-5
CDR3: CASSLFPPPGAETQYF
DNA: TGCGCCAGCAGCTTGTTCCCCCCCCCAGGTGCGGAGACCCAGTACTTC

D: TRBD1
size: .
V: TRBV4-2
J: TRBJ1-2
CDR3: CASSQERTGLNGYTF
DNA: TGTGCCAGCAGCCAAGAAAGGACAGGGCTTAATGGCTACACCTTC

D: TRBD1
size: .
V: TRBV2
J: TRBJ1-3
CDR3: CASSGDSSGNTIYF
DNA: TGTGCCAGCAGTGGGGACAGCTCTGGAAACACCATATATTTT

D: TRBD1
size: .
V: TRBV14
J: TRBJ2-7
CDR3: CASSRPGQGLYEQYF
DNA: TGTGCCAGCAGCCGGCCAGGACAGGGTCTCTACGAGCAGTACTTC

D: .
size: few
V: TRBV28
J: TRBJ1-5
CDR3: CASRNAQGSNQPQHF
DNA: TGTGCCAGCAGAAACGCACAGGGAAGCAATCAGCCCCAGCATTTT

D: TRBD1
size: .
V: TRBV5-1
J: TRBJ2-7
CDR3: CASSRLNQGADEQYF
DNA: TGCGCCAGCAGCCGATTAAACCAGGGGGCCGACGAGCAGTACTTC

D: .
size: few
V: TRBV11-2
J: TRBJ1-1
CDR3: CASSFNTGNTEAFF
DNA: TGTGCCAGCAGCTTTAATACAGGGAACACTGAAGCTTTCTTT

D: .
size: once
V: TRBV7-9
J: TRBJ2-1
CDR3: CASSWGEVYNEQFF
DNA: TGTGCCAGCAGCTGGGGGGAAGTATACAATGAGCAGTTCTTC

D: TRBD1
size: .
V: TRBV7-8
J: TRBJ2-2
CDR3: CASSSGTGGLTGELFF
DNA: TGTGCCAGCAGCTCTGGGACAGGGGGTCTTACCGGGGAGCTGTTTTTT

D: .
size: .
V: TRBV15
J: TRBJ2-4
CDR3: CATSRDFSKNIQYF
DNA: TGTGCCACCAGCAGAGATTTCTCCAAAAACATTCAGTACTTC

D: TRBD1
size: many
V: TRBV6-1
J: TRBJ1-6
CDR3: CASSEGQGASPLHF
DNA: TGTGCCAGCAGTGAAGGACAGGGGGCTTCACCCCTCCACTTT

D: .
size: .
V: TRBV11-2
J: TRBJ2-7
CDR3: CASSLAGRVYEQYF
DNA: TGTGCCAGCAGCTTAGCAGGTAGAGTCTACGAGCAGTACTTC

D: .
size: .
V: TRBV5-1
J: TRBJ1-2
CDR3: CASSLLGPNYGYTF
DNA: TGCGCCAGCAGCTTGTTGGGGCCTAACTATGGCTACACCTTC

D: TRBD2
size: .
V: TRBV5-5
J: TRBJ2-3
CDR3: CASSPSVGGGDTQYF
DNA: TGTGCCAGCAGCCCATCGGTCGGGGGAGGGGATACGCAGTATTTT

D: TRBD1
size: few
V: TRBV7-9
J: TRBJ1-1
CDR3: CASREHGGQVNVGTEAFF
DNA: TGTGCCAGCAGAGAACACGGGGGACAGGTTAATGTTGGCACTGAAGCTTTCTTT

D: TRBD2
size: .
V: TRBV2
J: TRBJ2-1
CDR3: CARQRTSGNNEQFF
DNA: TGTGCCCGGCAAAGGACTAGCGGTAACAATGAGCAGTTCTTC

D: .
size: .
V: TRBV5-1
J: TRBJ2-7
CDR3: CASSLRLAGGSYEQYF
DNA: TGCGCCAGCAGCTTGCGGTTGGCAGGAGGCTCCTACGAGCAGTACTTC

D: TRBD1
size: .
V: TRBV6-6
J: TRBJ2-2
CDR3: CASSGQGASTGELFF
DNA: TGTGCCAGCAGTGGACAGGGGGCGAGTACCGGGGAGCTGTTTTTT

D: TRBD2
size: .
V: TRBV10-2
J: TRBJ2-7
CDR3: CASSDPGTSGSYEQYF
DNA: TGCGCCAGCAGCGACCCCGGGACTAGCGGTTCCTACGAGCAGTACTTC

D: TRBD2
size: .
V: TRBV12-3/TRBV12-4
J: TRBJ2-3
CDR3: CASTYAGADTQYF
DNA: TGTGCCAGCACCTACGCGGGGGCAGATACGCAGTATTTT

D: .
size: once
V: TRBV30
J: TRBJ1-3
CDR3: CAWTRGSGNTIYF
DNA: TGTGCCTGGACTAGGGGCTCTGGAAACACCATATATTTT

D: TRBD1
size: .
V: TRBV5-1
J: TRBJ2-7
CDR3: CASSPGQATYEQYF
DNA: TGCGCCAGCAGCCCGGGACAGGCGACCTACGAGCAGTACTTC

D: TRBD1
size: .
V: TRBV5-8
J: TRBJ1-6
CDR3: CASSLTGAIYNSPLHF
DNA: TGTGCCAGCAGCTTGACAGGGGCTATCTATAATTCACCCCTCCACTTT

D: TRBD1
size: .
V: TRBV6-2/TRBV6-3
J: TRBJ1-1
CDR3: CASSRDSTMNTEAFF
DNA: TGTGCCAGCAGTCGGGACAGCACGATGAACACTGAAGCTTTCTTT

D: .
size: once
V: TRBV6-4
J: TRBJ1-6
CDR3: CASSDIRGSPLHF
DNA: TGTGCCAGCAGTGACATACGGGGTTCACCCCTCCACTTT

D: TRBD2
size: .
V: TRBV15
J: TRBJ2-5
CDR3: CATSRDAASGETQYF
DNA: TGTGCCACCAGCAGAGATGCGGCTAGCGGAGAGACCCAGTACTTC

D: TRBD1
size: .
V: TRBV12-3/TRBV12-4
J: TRBJ1-1
CDR3: CASSLKGAVEAFF
DNA: TGTGCCAGCAGTTTGAAGGGGGCAGTTGAAGCTTTCTTT

D: TRBD2
size: .
V: TRBV3-1/TRBV3-2
J: TRBJ2-3
CDR3: CASSLSIAGGYTQYF
DNA: TGTGCCAGCAGCCTATCTATAGCGGGAGGGTATACGCAGTATTTT